The rows below give T cell receptor beta chains drawn from one sample of a study of blood T cell repertoires in COVID-19. The method was immunoSEQ multiplex PCR; TCRdb's version includes in-frame clones alone and lacks a portion of them. This sample has over 25,000 clones, with 85% found just once. Source material: peripheral blood. The receptors were sampled from a human donor in a cohort sampled during active COVID-19. The CDR3 runs from the conserved cysteine through the conserved F or W. The D gene is left open where the match is weak.

j_call d_call v_call cdr3_nt cdr3_aa
TRBJ1-2 NA TRBV12-3/TRBV12-4 TGTGCCAGCAGCCTAGAACGGTCCTATGGCTACACCTTC CASSLERSYGYTF
TRBJ2-5 NA TRBV12-3/TRBV12-4 TGTGCCAGCAGTTTCAAAGAGACCCAGTACTTC CASSFKETQYF
TRBJ1-4 TRBD1 TRBV18 TGTGCCAGCTCAGACAGGGCCGGGGCAACTGGTGAAAAACTGTTTTTT CASSDRAGATGEKLFF
TRBJ1-5 TRBD1 TRBV19 TGTGCCAGTAGACTTCGACAGGGAAATCAGCCCCAGCATTTT CASRLRQGNQPQHF
TRBJ2-3 NA TRBV28 TGTGCCAGCAGTTCCGACAGCTCCATGGGAGATACGCAGTATTTT CASSSDSSMGDTQYF
TRBJ2-7 TRBD2 TRBV4-1 TGCGCCAGCAGCCAAGTAGGGAGCGGGGTGTACGAGCAGTACTTC CASSQVGSGVYEQYF
TRBJ2-7 NA TRBV6-5 TGTGCCAGCAGTTACTCAGGGGCCCGGTACATCTTC CASSYSGARYIF
TRBJ2-2 NA TRBV15 TGTGCCACCAGCAGAGATCTCACCGGGGAGCTGTTTTTT CATSRDLTGELFF
TRBJ2-1 TRBD2 TRBV7-2 TGTGCCAGCAGCCTAGCGGGGGCTTCCTACAATGAGCAGTTCTTC CASSLAGASYNEQFF
TRBJ2-3 TRBD2 TRBV6-1 TGTGCCAGCAGTGTCTTGGGACTAGCGGGGGGGCCAGATACGCAGTATTTT CASSVLGLAGGPDTQYF